The table lists the clone carrying this TCR beta chain with many counts. Its target is not known. This sample is drawn from a study of regulatory T cells in long-lasting Graves disease. CDR3 size: 15 residues. The V end was cut by 2 bases, the J end by 2 bases, with 12 bases between. Germline V gives CDR1 SGHAT, CDR2 FQNNGV. Time point denoted: persistent/refractory GD, antithyroid drugs over 5 years with positive TRAb. Making the TCR library involved RNA that had been extracted from PBMCs. Both iRepertoire HTBI primers and Arm-PCR of CDR3 regions were used to build the TCR beta libraries. TCRdb recomputed calls from the multiplex PCR reads with MiXCR, one row per CDR3 protein. Among around 300,000 distinct CDR3 sequences listed, under 25% were seen once. Overall study results and limits: TCR diversity was lower in persistent than newly diagnosed Graves' disease. Among samples with persistent disease, TRBV28, TRBJ1-2 and TRBJ2-5 were favored.

This chain uses TRBV11-2 with TRBJ2-5, with D uncertain. The sequencing here drew on peripheral blood mononuclear cells (PBMCs), taken when the disease was refractory, from a patient treated with antithyroid drugs. The receptor was derived from a female donor with Graves disease. CDR3 coding DNA: TGTGCCAGCAGCTTAAACAGTCTTGGGCAAGAGACCCAGTACTTC. Translation gives CASSLNSLGQETQYF. Full variable domain (rest looked up from reference TRBV11-2 and TRBJ2-5): EAGVAQSPRYKIIEKRQSVAFWCNPISGHATLYWYQQILGQGPKLLIQFQNNGVVDDSQLPKDRFSAERLKGVDSTLKIQPAKLEDSAVYLCASSLNSLGQETQYFGPGTRLLVL.